These 17 T cell receptor beta chains were sequenced from one sample in a study of T cells in Graves' hyperthyroidism and ophthalmopathy. Amplified TCR beta CDR3 regions came from RNA transcripts. The HTBI set primed first-round TCR CDR3 RT-PCR. TCRdb itself ran the multiplex PCR reads through MiXCR, one entry per CDR3 protein. The table includes approximately 610,000 distinct CDR3 sequences, under 15% detected once. The sequenced material came from blood. All receptors derive from a woman aged 40 to 50 with Graves' ophthalmopathy.

This clonotype was observed many times. The rearrangement uses TRBV11-2 and TRBJ2-6; weak D call: TRBD1 (6 bases). Germline V gives CDR1 SGHAT, CDR2 FQNNGV. V lost 0 bases and J lost 0, with 12 bases in between. CDR3 length equals 18 residues. The CDR3 is CASSLDLGQLSGANVLTF. The CDR3 region has the DNA TGTGCCAGCAGCTTAGATCTGGGACAACTCTCTGGGGCCAACGTCCTGACTTTC.

This clonotype was recorded at least ten times. The V and J genes are TRBV12-3 or TRBV12-4 and TRBJ1-2; D unresolved. Trimming took off 5 bases at V and 8 bases at J, with 15 bases between the two ends. This CDR3 is 13 amino acids long. The CDR3 coding sequence is TGTGCCAGCAGTAAGGACGGCTCAGAGGGCTACACCTTC. Translation gives CASSKDGSEGYTF.

This clonotype was counted at least ten times. This rearrangement joins TRBV6-5 to TRBJ2-7; 14 bases fit TRBD2. The germline V gene has CDR1 MNHEY and CDR2 SVGAGI. The ends lost 4 bases at V and 6 bases at J; junction bases unmatched: 5. This CDR3 region has 15 residues. The CDR3 coding sequence is TGTGCCAGCAGTTTGGGGACTAGCGGGAGTCTCGAGCAGTACTTC. This translates into CASSLGTSGSLEQYF.

The table lists this clonotype with many counts. This sequence joins TRBV28 and TRBJ2-7, with D tentatively TRBD1 (5 bases). This CDR3 comprises 13 residues. Germline loops: CDR1 MDHEN, CDR2 SYDVKM. With 3 bases removed from V and 5 bases from J, the gap between germline ends came to 11 bases. CDR3 DNA: TGTGCCAGCAGTTTCCACGACAGTGACGAGCAGTACTTC. This sequence encodes CASSFHDSDEQYF.

This clonotype was counted many times. The V call is TRBV6-2 or TRBV6-3, the J call TRBJ1-1, with 7 bases matching TRBD1. The CDR3 is 18 amino acids. Trimming at V came to 1 base and at J to 0 bases, leaving 11 bases not matched to a gene. CDR1 and CDR2 (germline): MNHEY, SVGEGT. CDR3 region: CASSYLIETGTVNTEAFF. DNA of the CDR3: TGTGCCAGCAGTTACTTAATTGAAACCGGGACAGTGAACACTGAAGCTTTCTTT.

This chain links TRBV18 with TRBJ1-1; possible D gene TRBD1, 6 bases. The CDR3 is 14 amino acids. Germline V CDR1 and CDR2: KGHSH, LQKENI. Trimming cost V 5 bases and J 1 base, with 11 bases left between them. CDR3 nucleotides: TGTGCCAGCTCAAGGACAGCCCAGAACACTGAAGCTTTCTTT. Translating gives CASSRTAQNTEAFF.

This clonotype was observed a few times. The chain has TRBV14 and TRBJ1-1; weak D call: TRBD1 (5 bases). The CDR3 sequence is 15 residues long. Germline-derived CDR1 and CDR2 are SGHDN and FVKESK. Trimming pared 0 bases from V and 1 base from J, leaving 9 bases between. The CDR3 coding sequence is TGTGCCAGCAGCCAAGAAGGGGACGGGAACACTGAAGCTTTCTTT. It is translated as CASSQEGDGNTEAFF.

This clonotype was found many times. J is TRBJ2-7 and V is TRBV4-1; 10 positions agree with TRBD2. Germline CDR1 and CDR2: MGHRA and YSYEKL. This CDR3 comprises 16 residues. V lost 0 bases to trimming and J lost 3 bases; unmatched junction nucleotides: 5. CDR3 DNA sequence: TGCGCCAGCAGCCAAGATATGACTAGCGGGCTCTACGAGCAGTACTTC. Amino acids: CASSQDMTSGLYEQYF.

This clonotype has more than one count but fewer than ten. The rearrangement uses TRBV6-2 or TRBV6-3 and TRBJ2-7, with a weak D call TRBD2 (7 bases). Trimming cost V 7 bases and J 5 bases, with 18 bases left between them. CDR1 MNHEY and CDR2 SVGEGT come from the germline V gene. The CDR3 spans 14 residues. The CDR3: CASTGGLAVDEQYF. DNA of the CDR3: TGTGCCAGCACCGGGGGGCTAGCTGTCGACGAGCAGTACTTC.

Comment on this clonotype: A read error is possible here, since a much larger clone lies one base away. The chain uses TRBV14 and TRBJ2-5; weak D call: TRBD2 (5 bases). The V end was cut by 0 bases, the J end by 4 bases, with 18 bases between. The germline V gene encodes CDR1 SGHDN and CDR2 FVKESK. This CDR3 spans 17 amino acids. The CDR3 loop is CASSQDQRRTGRETQYF. CDR3 nucleotides: TGTGCCAGCAGCCAAGATCAGCGGCGGACTGGCCGAGAGACCCAGTACTTC.

This clonotype has a count of ten or more. The gene calls are TRBV4-1 and TRBJ2-5, with 7 bases aligning to TRBD1. V trimming: 0 bases; J trimming: 8 bases; junction bases outside the gene matches: 12. Germline CDR1 and CDR2: MGHRA and YSYEKL. The CDR3 is 16 amino acids. CDR3 residues: CASSQDPTGPRATQYF. CDR3 bases: TGCGCCAGCAGCCAAGACCCGACAGGGCCCCGGGCCACCCAGTACTTC.

This clonotype was observed many times. This rearrangement joins TRBV20-1 to TRBJ2-5; 13 positions agree with TRBD2. This CDR3 is 16 amino acids long. Germline trimming cut 5 bases from V and 2 bases from J; bases unmatched to any gene: 8. Germline values: CDR1 DFQATT, CDR2 SNEGSKA (reference sequence). The DNA of the CDR3 is TGCAGTGCTTATTCCGGGACTAGCGGGACGCAAGAGACCCAGTACTTC. Protein: CSAYSGTSGTQETQYF.

In regard to this clonotype: A clone one base away is much larger, so this may be a read error. The chain couples TRBV6-1 to TRBJ1-1, with D possibly TRBD1 on 6 matching bases. Germline assignment: CDR1 MNHNS and CDR2 SASEGT. Trimming pared 6 bases from V and 0 bases from J, leaving 11 bases between. The CDR3 sequence is 14 residues long. DNA of the CDR3: TGTGCCAGCAGCCGGACAGAGATGAACACTGAAGCTTTCTTT. This sequence encodes CASSRTEMNTEAFF.

This clonotype was found many times. The chain uses TRBV12-3 or TRBV12-4 and TRBJ1-1; D unresolved. This CDR3 is built from 15 residues. Deletions cut 1 base from V and 3 bases from J, with 12 bases between. DNA of the CDR3: TGTGCCAGCAGTTTAGTGCCGGCACCCTACACTGAAGCTTTCTTT. As protein: CASSLVPAPYTEAFF.

The rearrangement joins TRBV24-1 to TRBJ2-7; D is perhaps TRBD2 (5 bases). The CDR3 consists of 17 residues. CDR1 and CDR2 (germline): KGHDR, SFDVKD. V dropped 1 base and J dropped 4 bases, with 19 bases sitting between them. The CDR3 protein is CATSDFAGGLVPYEQYF. In nucleotides, the CDR3 is TGTGCCACCAGTGATTTTGCCGGCGGACTGGTCCCATACGAGCAGTACTTC.

Many counts were recorded for this clonotype. Written as DNA, the CDR3 is TGTGCCAGCAGCCGACAGTTTCGGGAGACCCAGTACTTC. Protein product: CASSRQFRETQYF. The chain is built from TRBV11-3 and TRBJ2-5; D is possibly TRBD1 (5 bases). The CDR3 extends over 13 amino acids. Germline CDR1 and CDR2: SGHNT and YENEEA. Trimming cost V 5 bases and J 5 bases, with 12 bases left between them.

This clonotype was seen ten or more times. The J gene is TRBJ1-2, the V gene TRBV20-1; D gene ambiguous. V shed 3 bases and J shed 3 bases, with 8 bases lying between them. The germline V gene has CDR1 DFQATT and CDR2 SNEGSKA (reference sequence). There are 12 residues in the CDR3. The CDR3 sequence: CSARLPDYGYTF. The CDR3 DNA reads as TGCAGTGCTAGGCTTCCAGACTATGGCTACACCTTC.